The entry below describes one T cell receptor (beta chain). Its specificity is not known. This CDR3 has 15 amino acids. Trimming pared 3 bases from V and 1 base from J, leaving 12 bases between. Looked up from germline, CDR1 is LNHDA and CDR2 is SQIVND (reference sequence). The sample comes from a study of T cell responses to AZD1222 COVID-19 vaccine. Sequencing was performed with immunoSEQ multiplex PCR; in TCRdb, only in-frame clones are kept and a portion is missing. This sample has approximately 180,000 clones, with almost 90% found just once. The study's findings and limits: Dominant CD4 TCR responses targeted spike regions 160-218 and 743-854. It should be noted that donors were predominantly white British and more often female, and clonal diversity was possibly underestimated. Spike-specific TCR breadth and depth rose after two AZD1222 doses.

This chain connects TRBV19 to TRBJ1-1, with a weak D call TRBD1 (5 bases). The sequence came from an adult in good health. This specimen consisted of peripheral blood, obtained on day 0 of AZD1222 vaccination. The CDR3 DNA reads TGTGCCAGTAGTATGGTTAGGGGCTCGAACACTGAAGCTTTCTTT. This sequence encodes CASSMVRGSNTEAFF.